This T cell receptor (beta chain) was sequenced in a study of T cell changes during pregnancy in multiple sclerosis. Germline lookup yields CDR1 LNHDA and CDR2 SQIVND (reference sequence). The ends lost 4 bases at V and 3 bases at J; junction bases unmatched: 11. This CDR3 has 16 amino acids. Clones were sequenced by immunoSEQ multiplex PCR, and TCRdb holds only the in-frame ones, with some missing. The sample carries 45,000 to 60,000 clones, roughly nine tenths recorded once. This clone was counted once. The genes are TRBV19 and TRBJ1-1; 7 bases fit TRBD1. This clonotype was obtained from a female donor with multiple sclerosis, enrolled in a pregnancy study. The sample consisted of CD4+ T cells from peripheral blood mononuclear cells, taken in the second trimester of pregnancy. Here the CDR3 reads CASSTRMTGWDTEAFF. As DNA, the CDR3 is TGTGCCAGTAGTACCCGGATGACAGGGTGGGACACTGAAGCTTTCTTT.